The sequence of this T cell receptor beta chain was determined in a study of shared clonotypes between healthy human individuals. Across the whole study: The donor pool was made up of two women and three men aged 18 to 49.

For every subset, genomic DNA was evenly distributed across several immunoSEQ plates. TCRdb's copy holds only in-frame clones and misses some; the assay was immunoSEQ multiplex PCR. This table has under 600,000 clones, about 80% appearing once. V dropped 5 bases and J dropped 7 bases, with 8 bases sitting between them. CDR3 length: 12 amino acids. Germline CDR1 and CDR2: MNHNY and SVGAGI (reference sequence). Adult donors, all healthy and HIV-negative, had no recent acute infections or vaccinations. The sequenced material came from PBMCs. The chain uses TRBV6-6 and TRBJ2-2; D is undetermined. The sequence was obtained from a woman in her thirties or forties in good health. Some clones in this sample may be carry-over from other donors' samples. CDR3: CASSQSLGELFF. CDR3 coding DNA: TGTGCCAGCAGTCAATCTCTCGGGGAGCTGTTTTTT.